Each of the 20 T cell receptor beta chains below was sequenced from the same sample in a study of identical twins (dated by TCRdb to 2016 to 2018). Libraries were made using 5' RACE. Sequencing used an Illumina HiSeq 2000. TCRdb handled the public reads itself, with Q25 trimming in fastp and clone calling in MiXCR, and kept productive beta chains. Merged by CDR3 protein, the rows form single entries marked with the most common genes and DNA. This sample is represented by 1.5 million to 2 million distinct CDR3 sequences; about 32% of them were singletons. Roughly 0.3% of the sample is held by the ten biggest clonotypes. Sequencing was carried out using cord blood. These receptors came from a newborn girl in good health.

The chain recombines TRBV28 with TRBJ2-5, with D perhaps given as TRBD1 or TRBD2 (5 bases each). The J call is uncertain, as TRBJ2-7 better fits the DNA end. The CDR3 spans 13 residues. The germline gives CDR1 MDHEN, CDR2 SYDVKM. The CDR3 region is CASIPGKGSEQYF. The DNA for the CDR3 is TGTGCCAGCATACCGGGGAAGGGGAGCGAGCAGTACTTC.

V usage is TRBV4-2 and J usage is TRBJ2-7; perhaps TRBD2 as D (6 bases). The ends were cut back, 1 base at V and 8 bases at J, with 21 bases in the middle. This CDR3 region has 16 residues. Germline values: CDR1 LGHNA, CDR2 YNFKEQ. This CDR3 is CASSQVSGGALRKQYF. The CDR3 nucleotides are TGTGCCAGCAGCCAAGTATCCGGCGGGGCCCTACGAAAGCAGTACTTC.

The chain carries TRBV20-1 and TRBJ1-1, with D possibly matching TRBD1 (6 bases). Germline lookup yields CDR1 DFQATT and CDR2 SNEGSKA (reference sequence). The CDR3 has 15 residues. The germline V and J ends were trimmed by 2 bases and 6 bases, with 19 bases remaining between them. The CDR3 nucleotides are TGCAGTGCTAGAAGACCACAGGGTAGGAAGGCTGAAGCTTTCTTT. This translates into CSARRPQGRKAEAFF.

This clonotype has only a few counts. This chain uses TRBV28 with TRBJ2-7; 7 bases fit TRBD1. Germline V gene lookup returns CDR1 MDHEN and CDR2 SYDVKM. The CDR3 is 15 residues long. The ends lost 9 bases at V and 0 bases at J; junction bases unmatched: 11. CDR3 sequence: CASPKNRGFSYEQYF. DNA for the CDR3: TGTGCCAGTCCTAAGAACAGGGGTTTCTCCTACGAGCAGTACTTC.

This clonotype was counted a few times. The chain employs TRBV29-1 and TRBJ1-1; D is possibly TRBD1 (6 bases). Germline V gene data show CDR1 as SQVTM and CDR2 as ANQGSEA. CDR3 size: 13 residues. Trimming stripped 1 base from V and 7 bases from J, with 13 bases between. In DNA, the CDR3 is TGCAGCGTTGAAGTGGCAGGGGCAGTTGAAGCTTTCTTT. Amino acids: CSVEVAGAVEAFF.

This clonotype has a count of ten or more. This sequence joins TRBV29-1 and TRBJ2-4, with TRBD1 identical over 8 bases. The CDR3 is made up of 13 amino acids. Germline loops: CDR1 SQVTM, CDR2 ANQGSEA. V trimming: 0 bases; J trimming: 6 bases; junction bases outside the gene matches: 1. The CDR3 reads CSVEDQGANIQYF. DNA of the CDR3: TGCAGCGTTGAAGATCAGGGGGCAAACATTCAGTACTTC.

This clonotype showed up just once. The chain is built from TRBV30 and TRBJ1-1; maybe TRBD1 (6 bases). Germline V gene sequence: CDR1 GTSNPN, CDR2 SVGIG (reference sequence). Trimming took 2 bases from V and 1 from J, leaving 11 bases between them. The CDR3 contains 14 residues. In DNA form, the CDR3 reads TGTGCCTGGAGTTCGGGGGCTTGGAACACTGAAGCTTTCTTT. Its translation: CAWSSGAWNTEAFF.

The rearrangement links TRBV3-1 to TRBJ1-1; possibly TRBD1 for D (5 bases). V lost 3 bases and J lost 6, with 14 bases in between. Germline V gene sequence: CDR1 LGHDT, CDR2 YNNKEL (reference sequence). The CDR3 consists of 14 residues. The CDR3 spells CASSQREGVAEAFF. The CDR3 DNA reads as TGTGCCAGCAGCCAGAGAGAAGGGGTGGCTGAAGCTTTCTTT.

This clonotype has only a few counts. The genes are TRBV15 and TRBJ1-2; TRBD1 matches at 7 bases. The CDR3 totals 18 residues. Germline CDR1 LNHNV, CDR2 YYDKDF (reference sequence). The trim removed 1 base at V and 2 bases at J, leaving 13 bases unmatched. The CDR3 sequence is CATSRVGGTAHKNYGYTF. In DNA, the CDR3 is TGTGCCACCAGCAGAGTGGGAGGGACAGCGCATAAAAACTATGGCTACACCTTC.

DNA of the CDR3: TGTGCCTCCTCCGGGCGGGGCGATTCAGAGACCCAGTACTTC. Amino acid sequence: CASSGRGDSETQYF. The rearrangement joins TRBV10-3 to TRBJ2-5, with D possibly being TRBD2 (6 bases). V dropped 11 bases and J dropped 4 bases, with 20 bases sitting between them. The CDR3 spans 14 residues. The germline V gene has CDR1 ENHRY and CDR2 SYGVKD.

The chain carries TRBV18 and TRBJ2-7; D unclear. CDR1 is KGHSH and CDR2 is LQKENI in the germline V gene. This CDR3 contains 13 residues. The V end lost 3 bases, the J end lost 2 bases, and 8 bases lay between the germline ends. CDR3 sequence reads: CASSPSRPYEQYF. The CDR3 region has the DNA TGTGCCAGCTCACCTTCTCGACCCTACGAGCAGTACTTC. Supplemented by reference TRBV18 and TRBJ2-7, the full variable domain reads NAGVMQNPRHLVRRRGQEARLRCSPMKGHSHVYWYRQLPEEGLKFMVYLQKENIIDESGMPKERFSAEFPKEGPSILRIQQVVRGDSAAYFCASSPSRPYEQYFGPGTRLTVT.

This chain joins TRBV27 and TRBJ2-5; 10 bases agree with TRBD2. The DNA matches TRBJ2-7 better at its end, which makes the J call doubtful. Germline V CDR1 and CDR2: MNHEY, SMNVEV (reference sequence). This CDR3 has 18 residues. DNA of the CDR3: TGTGCCAGCAGTTCCGCCGGGTTGGTAGCGGGAGGCATCTACGAGCAGTACTTC. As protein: CASSSAGLVAGGIYEQYF.

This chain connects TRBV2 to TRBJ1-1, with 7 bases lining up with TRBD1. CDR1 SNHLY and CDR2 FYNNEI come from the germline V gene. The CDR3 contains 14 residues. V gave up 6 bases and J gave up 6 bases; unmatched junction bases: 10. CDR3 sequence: CASRAGTAFAEAFF. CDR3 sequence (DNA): TGTGCCAGCAGAGCCGGGACAGCCTTTGCTGAAGCTTTCTTT.

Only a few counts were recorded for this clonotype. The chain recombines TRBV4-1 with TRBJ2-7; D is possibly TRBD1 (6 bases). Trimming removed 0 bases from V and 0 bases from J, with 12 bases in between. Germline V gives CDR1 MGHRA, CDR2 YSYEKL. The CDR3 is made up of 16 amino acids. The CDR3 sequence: CASSQEPQGASYEQYF. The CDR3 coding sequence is TGCGCCAGCAGCCAAGAGCCACAGGGAGCCTCCTACGAGCAGTACTTC.

The CDR3 reads CASRESAGELFF. In DNA, the CDR3 is TGCGCCAGCAGGGAGAGCGCCGGGGAGCTGTTTTTT. The chain links TRBV5-1 to TRBJ2-2; no firm D call. This CDR3 is 12 amino acids long. Germline CDR1 is SGHRS and CDR2 is YFSETQ. The V end was cut by 5 bases, the J end by 6 bases, with 8 bases between.

CDR3 protein: CASSYTIWTSGDEQFF. The CDR3 nucleotides read TGTGCCAGCAGCTATACCATCTGGACTAGCGGGGATGAGCAGTTCTTC. The V and J genes are TRBV11-2 and TRBJ2-1, with TRBD2 matching over 12 bases. J lost 8 bases, V lost 4 bases, and 9 bases had no gene match. The length of the CDR3 is 16 residues. Germline V gene data show CDR1 as SGHAT and CDR2 as FQNNGV.

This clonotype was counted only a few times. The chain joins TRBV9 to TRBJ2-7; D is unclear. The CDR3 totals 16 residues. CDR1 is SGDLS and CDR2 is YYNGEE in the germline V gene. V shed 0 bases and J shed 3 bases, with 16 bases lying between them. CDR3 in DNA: TGTGCCAGCAGCGTAGCTCCCGACCCCCGAGTCTACGAGCAGTACTTC. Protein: CASSVAPDPRVYEQYF.

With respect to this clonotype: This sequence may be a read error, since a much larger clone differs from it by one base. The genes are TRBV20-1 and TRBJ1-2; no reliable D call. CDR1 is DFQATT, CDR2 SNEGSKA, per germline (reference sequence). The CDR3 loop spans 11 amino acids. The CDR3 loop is CSSSVGYGYTF. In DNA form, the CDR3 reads TGCAGTTCTAGCGTGGGCTATGGCTACACCTTC.

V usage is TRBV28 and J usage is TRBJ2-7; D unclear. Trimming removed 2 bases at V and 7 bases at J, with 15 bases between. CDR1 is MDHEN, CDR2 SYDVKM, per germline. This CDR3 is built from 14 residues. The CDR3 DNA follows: TGTGCCAGCAGTTTAGGGGATCCCCTCAATGAGCAGTACTTC. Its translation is CASSLGDPLNEQYF.

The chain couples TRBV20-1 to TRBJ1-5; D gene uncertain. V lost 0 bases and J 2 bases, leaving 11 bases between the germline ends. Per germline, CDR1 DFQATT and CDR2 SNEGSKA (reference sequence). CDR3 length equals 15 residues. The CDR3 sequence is CSARDSKRGNQPQHF. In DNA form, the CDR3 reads TGCAGTGCTAGAGATTCCAAGAGGGGCAATCAGCCCCAGCATTTT.